The 27 T cell receptor beta chains reported below all come from one sample, sequenced in a study of Ad26.COV2.S vaccination and SARS-CoV-2 variants. Some clones are missing from TCRdb's copy, which holds only in-frame ones; the method was immunoSEQ multiplex PCR. The table lists hundreds of thousands of clones, about 93% of them singletons. The treatment: roughly 18 received Ad26.COV2.S at low or high dose, single or two shots; about 5 received placebo; per-sample allocation not given. Samples analyzed were those drawn on day 63 after the first vaccine or placebo injection. Sequences were derived from peripheral blood, sampled in a trial of Ad26.COV2.S vaccine versus placebo. All receptors come from a person aged 18-60 years who received the Ad26.COV2.S COVID-19 vaccine or a placebo.

This clone came up once. The chain has TRBV24-1 and TRBJ2-3, with D possibly being TRBD2 (6 bases). Germline CDR1 and CDR2: KGHDR and SFDVKD. The V end lost 3 bases, the J end lost 6 bases, and 21 bases lay between the germline ends. CDR3 length equals 17 residues. CDR3 bases: TGTGCCACCAGTGATCCCTTCCTCCTAGGCGGGACGGATACGCAGTATTTT. Translated, it gives CATSDPFLLGGTDTQYF.

J is TRBJ1-5 and V is TRBV5-6; D perhaps matches TRBD1 (5 bases). The CDR3 is 15 residues long. Germline-derived CDR1 and CDR2 are SGHDT and YYEEEE. Trimming shortened V by 0 bases and J by 7 bases, and 14 bases separated the two germline ends. In DNA form, the CDR3 reads TGTGCCAGCAGCTTGGCAGGGAGGGCTAGGCAGCCCCAGCATTTT. Amino acids: CASSLAGRARQPQHF.

The genes are TRBV19 and TRBJ2-1; 13 nucleotides agree with TRBD2. This CDR3 comprises 16 residues. Losses at the gene ends were 7 bases for V and 8 bases for J; bases not matched to a gene: 11. The V gene's germline CDR1 is LNHDA and CDR2 SQIVND (reference sequence). The CDR3 is CASTGGLAGEIDEQFF. The DNA of the CDR3 is TGTGCCAGTACCGGAGGACTAGCGGGAGAAATCGATGAGCAGTTCTTC.

The chain combines TRBV11-3 with TRBJ2-5; D remains unclear. This CDR3 has 14 residues. Germline CDR1 and CDR2: SGHNT and YENEEA. V dropped 5 bases and J dropped 0 bases, with 10 bases sitting between them. The CDR3 sequence: CASSPRDNQETQYF. CDR3 nucleotides: TGTGCCAGCAGCCCCCGAGATAACCAAGAGACCCAGTACTTC.

The chain combines TRBV30 with TRBJ1-2, with 7 nucleotides matching TRBD1. Germline CDR1 is GTSNPN and CDR2 is SVGIG (reference sequence). The junction had 7 bases not matched to a gene; V was cut back by 1 base and J by 5 bases. There are 14 residues in the CDR3. In nucleotides, the CDR3 is TGTGCCTGGAGTGCGCAACAGGGGCGGTATGGCTACACCTTC. This sequence encodes CAWSAQQGRYGYTF.

The CDR3 loop reads CASSQESSPWDEQFF. DNA for the CDR3: TGTGCCAGCAGCCAAGAATCGAGCCCCTGGGATGAGCAGTTCTTC. The chain joins TRBV3-1 (or the pseudogene TRBV3-2) to TRBJ2-1; no definite D call. Between the trimmed V and J ends, which lost 0 bases and 8 bases, there was a span of 14 bases. CDR3 length: 15 amino acids. Germline V lookup: CDR1 LGHDT, CDR2 YNNKEL (reference sequence).

This chain connects TRBV7-8 to TRBJ2-3; TRBD2 might be the D (6 bases). CDR3 length: 14 amino acids. With 4 bases removed from V and 1 base from J, the gap between germline ends came to 9 bases. The V gene's germline CDR1 is SGHVS and CDR2 FQNEAQ. The CDR3 here is CASSSRRGTDTQYF. Written as DNA, the CDR3 is TGTGCCAGCAGCTCGAGGAGGGGCACAGATACGCAGTATTTT.

Of note for this clone: At one end, the junction sequence differs from germline, possibly due to a read error. The rearrangement uses TRBV27 and TRBJ2-1; 7 bases are a match to TRBD1. The CDR3 contains 13 residues. Germline assignment: CDR1 MNHEY and CDR2 SMNVEV (reference sequence). Written as DNA, the CDR3 is TGTGCCAGCAGTTTACTTGTCGGGACAGCTTGGATCTTC. It specifies CASSLLVGTAWIF.

The CDR3 nucleotides read TGCAGCGCCCGTGGGACCTACAATGAGCAGTTCTTC. Its translation: CSARGTYNEQFF. V gene TRBV29-1 combines with J gene TRBJ2-1, with D unresolved. Deletions cut 7 bases from V and 2 bases from J, with 9 bases between. Per the germline V gene, CDR1 is SQVTM and CDR2 is ANQGSEA. The CDR3 spans 12 residues.

This clone was detected only once. The V call is TRBV11-3, the J call TRBJ2-2, with 7 nucleotides matching TRBD1. CDR3 length: 18 residues. CDR1 is SGHNT, CDR2 YENEEA, per germline. With 0 bases clipped from V and 3 bases from J, the junction kept 10 bases outside the gene matches. The CDR3 is CASSLDMRGQSYTGELFF. The CDR3 DNA reads TGTGCCAGCAGCTTAGATATGAGGGGGCAGAGCTACACCGGGGAGCTGTTTTTT.

V usage is TRBV11-2 and J usage is TRBJ2-1; D is unresolved. Germline CDR1 reads SGHAT; CDR2 reads FQNNGV. CDR3 length: 16 amino acids. V was clipped by 4 bases and J by 9 bases, with 22 bases between them. CDR3: CASSSDEPPLRREQFF. The CDR3 nucleotides read TGTGCCAGCAGCTCCGACGAGCCTCCCCTGAGACGTGAGCAGTTCTTC.

This chain connects TRBV7-2 to TRBJ1-2, with D possibly matching TRBD1 (6 bases). The germline V gene has CDR1 SGHTA and CDR2 FQGNSA. Trimming stripped 5 bases from V and 8 bases from J, with 12 bases between. This CDR3 has 12 amino acids. DNA for the CDR3: TGTGCCAGCAGCCCAGGGACAAGCGGCTACACCTTC. The encoded protein is CASSPGTSGYTF.

The CDR3 sequence is CASSYRRTGYEQYF. CDR3 DNA: TGTGCCAGCAGTTATCGAAGGACAGGGTACGAGCAGTACTTC. This chain connects TRBV6-5 to TRBJ2-7; 8 bases line up with TRBD1. This CDR3 has 14 amino acids. J lost 4 bases, V lost 3 bases, and 5 bases had no gene match. CDR1 and CDR2 from the germline V gene are MNHEY and SVGAGI.

This chain uses TRBV5-4 with TRBJ1-2, with a tentative D call TRBD1 (5 bases). This CDR3 region has 13 residues. Trimming stripped 2 bases from V and 4 bases from J, with 9 bases between. Germline CDR1 SGHNT, CDR2 YYREEE (reference sequence). CDR3 protein: CASSFPGTYGYTF. The CDR3 coding sequence is TGTGCCAGCAGCTTTCCGGGGACCTATGGCTACACCTTC.

About this clone: Other nucleotide sequences from this sample produce the same CDR3. The genes are TRBV5-1 and TRBJ1-6; tentative D call: TRBD1 (5 bases). This CDR3 contains 14 residues. CDR1 is SGHRS and CDR2 is YFSETQ in the germline V gene. Trimming cost V 4 bases and J 6 bases, with 11 bases left between them. The CDR3, as DNA: TGCGCCAGCAGCCTTGGGACCGCTAATTCACCCCTCCACTTT. It specifies CASSLGTANSPLHF. The variable domain in full, with the rest retrieved from reference TRBV5-1 and TRBJ1-6, is KAGVTQTPRYLIKTRGQQVTLSCSPISGHRSVSWYQQTPGQGLQFLFEYFSETQRNKGNFPGRFSGRQFSNSRSEMNVSTLELGDSALYLCASSLGTANSPLHFGNGTRLTVT.

The gene calls are TRBV2 and TRBJ2-7; tentatively, D is TRBD2 (6 bases). This CDR3 is built from 15 residues. In germline, CDR1 is SNHLY, CDR2 FYNNEI. V was shortened by 2 bases and J by 0 bases, with 11 bases between the two germline ends. The CDR3 loop reads CASSESPGSSYEQYF. Written as DNA, the CDR3 is TGTGCCAGCAGTGAAAGCCCCGGGAGCTCCTACGAGCAGTACTTC.

The chain has TRBV11-3 and TRBJ2-2; D not resolved. The CDR3 extends over 15 amino acids. Germline CDR1 is SGHNT and CDR2 is YENEEA. V was clipped by 4 bases and J by 2 bases, with 11 bases between them. CDR3 residues: CASSSGSANTGELFF. CDR3 sequence (DNA): TGTGCCAGCAGCTCAGGCAGCGCAAACACCGGGGAGCTGTTTTTT.

V usage is TRBV3-1 (or the pseudogene TRBV3-2) and J usage is TRBJ1-2; unclear D gene. CDR3 size: 15 residues. Trimming took 4 bases from V and 5 from J, leaving 17 bases between them. CDR1 is LGHDT and CDR2 is YNNKEL in the germline V gene (reference sequence). The CDR3 DNA follows: TGTGCCAGCAGCCCATCCCGGCAGGCGGTTTATGGCTACACCTTC. Its protein product is CASSPSRQAVYGYTF.

The chain joins TRBV6-5 to TRBJ1-2, with D maybe TRBD1 (5 bases). This CDR3 has 14 residues. V was shortened by 6 bases and J by 4 bases, with 15 bases between the two germline ends. Germline CDR1 and CDR2: MNHEY and SVGAGI. CDR3 protein: CASSPDLGPYGYTF. The CDR3 region has the DNA TGTGCCAGCAGCCCCGACCTGGGGCCCTATGGCTACACCTTC.

The chain links TRBV4-1 to TRBJ2-7; no definite D call. Germline CDR1 is MGHRA and CDR2 is YSYEKL. Trimming took off 2 bases at V and 0 bases at J, with 11 bases between the two ends. The CDR3 covers 15 residues. CDR3 DNA sequence: TGCGCCAGCAGCCAACAAGACGGTGTCTCCTACGAGCAGTACTTC. Translated: CASSQQDGVSYEQYF.

The chain links TRBV28 to TRBJ2-2; D possibly uses TRBD1 or TRBD2 (5 bases each). Trimming cost V 4 bases and J 2 bases, with 14 bases left between them. The CDR3 has 16 residues. Germline CDR1 and CDR2: MDHEN and SYDVKM. CDR3 loop: CASSSGRKTNTGELFF. In DNA, the CDR3 is TGTGCCAGCAGTTCGGGGCGGAAAACAAACACCGGGGAGCTGTTTTTT.

The chain links TRBV9 to TRBJ1-2; D might be TRBD1 (6 bases). CDR1 and CDR2 from the germline V gene are SGDLS and YYNGEE. The CDR3 is 12 amino acids. Trimming took 5 bases from V and 3 from J, leaving 8 bases between them. CDR3 protein: CASRTGYYGYTF. DNA for the CDR3: TGTGCCAGCAGGACAGGCTACTATGGCTACACCTTC.

This chain connects TRBV4-3 to TRBJ1-1; 7 bases map to TRBD1. The CDR3 totals 14 residues. Trimming took 4 bases from V and 8 from J; bases not matched to a gene: 10. CDR1 LGHNA and CDR2 YSLEER come from the germline V gene. In nucleotides, the CDR3 is TGCGCCAGCAGCCCTGACAGGGCCAGAGGGGAAGCTTTCTTT. Translating it yields CASSPDRARGEAFF.

This clone turned up a few times. This sequence joins TRBV5-1 and TRBJ1-1; D call uncertain. Germline CDR1 is SGHRS and CDR2 is YFSETQ. The CDR3 spans 15 residues. V lost 0 bases and J 0 bases, leaving 9 bases between the germline ends. The CDR3 sequence: CASSLVQRMNTEAFF. The CDR3, as DNA: TGCGCCAGCAGCTTGGTTCAGAGGATGAACACTGAAGCTTTCTTT.

The chain carries TRBV5-6 and TRBJ1-2; D possibly corresponds to TRBD1 (5 bases). Trimming took off 5 bases at V and 5 bases at J, with 16 bases between the two ends. The CDR3 has 14 amino acids. Germline V CDR1 and CDR2: SGHDT, YYEEEE. For the CDR3, the DNA is TGTGCCAGCAGTGGGACTGATCGATCATATGGCTACACCTTC. Translating gives CASSGTDRSYGYTF.

This sequence joins TRBV5-6 and TRBJ2-5; TRBD1 or TRBD2 may be the D gene (5 bases each). The V and J ends lost 2 bases and 1 base respectively, with 12 bases between them. From germline, CDR1 is SGHDT and CDR2 YYEEEE. CDR3 length: 15 residues. The CDR3 DNA is TGTGCCAGCAGCTTAAACCCCGGGACCCAAGAGACCCAGTACTTC. The encoded protein is CASSLNPGTQETQYF.

This clone was found once. The chain has TRBV7-2 and TRBJ2-1, with D perhaps matching TRBD1 or TRBD2 (6 bases each). CDR1 is SGHTA, CDR2 FQGNSA, per germline. The germline V and J ends were trimmed by 7 bases and 12 bases, with 13 bases remaining between them. This CDR3 is 11 amino acids long. The CDR3 is CASNPGATQFF. The CDR3 nucleotides are TGTGCCAGCAACCCGGGGGCAACGCAGTTCTTC.